The clone carrying this TCR beta chain was seen a single time. Its antigen is unidentified. The data stem from a study of T cell responses to AZD1222 COVID-19 vaccine. Whole-study results and caveats: Unmutated variant regions are reportedly targeted by nearly half of spike-specific TCRs.

Generated by immunoSEQ multiplex PCR, the TCRdb table keeps only in-frame clones and is missing some. The table lists about 220,000 clones, roughly 91% of them singletons. The CDR3 spans 13 residues. Trimming took 2 bases from V and 8 from J, leaving 12 bases between them. The chain combines TRBV12-3 or TRBV12-4 with TRBJ1-2; unclear D gene. The specimen comprised peripheral blood, sampled on day 0 of MenACWY control vaccination. The TCR sequence derives from an adult in good health. For the CDR3, the DNA is TGTGCCAGCAGTTTAAGGGCAGGAAGCGGCTACACCTTC. It is translated as CASSLRAGSGYTF.